The entry below gives a single T cell receptor beta chain sequence along with its context. Its antigen is not identified. This CDR3 is 20 amino acids long. Unmatched junction bases numbered 15, after V lost 2 bases and J lost 1 base. The germline V gene has CDR1 ENHRY and CDR2 SYGVKD. The sample is drawn from a study of vaccination and CD4 T cells after COVID-19. Oncomine TCR Beta short-read sequencing was applied to DNA from cultured CD4+ T cells. From cultured CD4+ T cells, genomic DNA was extracted. TCRdb re-derived calls from the PCR reads in MiXCR, one entry per CDR3 protein. The data hold about 13,000 distinct CDR3 sequences, with about three fifths observed a single time. Treatment noted: roughly nine-day PBMC culture with coronavirus spike peptide pools or control peptides (ViraFEST assay).

This chain joins TRBV10-3 and TRBJ2-3; 10 bases fit TRBD2. This TCR was recovered from a human donor who had recovered from COVID-19. The specimen sequenced was CD4+ T cells from blood, cultured in vitro. The CDR3 is CAISEPSGSRALLGTDTQYF. The DNA of the CDR3 is TGTGCCATCAGTGAGCCTAGCGGGAGTCGTGCCCTATTGGGCACAGATACGCAGTATTTT.